This is a list of T cell receptor beta chains from one sample in a study of human T cells and chemical hapten exposure. MiXCR, run by TCRdb on the RACE reads, gives a single entry per CDR3 protein. The profile shows 60,000 to 70,000 distinct CDR3 sequences, roughly 11% of them singletons. Source: whole blood, taken in connection with sensitization to the hapten diphenylcyclopropenone (DPC). These receptors were collected from a woman aged 45-59 years with alopecia areata. Some clones in this sample may be carry-over from other donors' samples. The CDR3 runs from the conserved cysteine through the conserved F or W. A D gene is named only where the DNA matches it firmly. The size field is filled for only some rows; it gives once, few, many or a size class.

d_call	v_call	j_call	cdr3_length	clone_size	cdr3_nt	cdr3_aa
.	TRBV28	TRBJ2-5	15	many	TGTGCCAGCAGTCCGAGACCCACCCCCCCAGAGACCCAGTACTTC	CASSPRPTPPETQYF
TRBD2	TRBV5-6	TRBJ2-3	16	few	TGTGCCAGCAGCTCCGAGCTAGCGGGAGAGACAGATACGCAGTATTTT	CASSSELAGETDTQYF
.	TRBV10-3	TRBJ2-7	16	.	TGTGCCATCAGTGACCATGGACGGATAAGCTCCTACGAGCAGTACTTC	CAISDHGRISSYEQYF
.	TRBV5-7	TRBJ1-1	13	.	TGTGCCAGCATCCGCCAGCCAGGAGCTGAAGCTTTCTTT	CASIRQPGAEAFF
TRBD1	TRBV7-2	TRBJ1-5	15	.	TGTGCCAGCAGCTTACTACAGGGGGCCAATCAGCCCCAGCATTTT	CASSLLQGANQPQHF
.	TRBV19	TRBJ2-5	14	many	TGTGCCAGTAGTATATACGGAAGGCTGGAGACCCAGTACTTC	CASSIYGRLETQYF
TRBD1	TRBV19	TRBJ1-5	11	few	TGTGCCAGTAGTATCGGGACAGGGGCACATTTT	CASSIGTGAHF
.	TRBV24-1	TRBJ2-2	14	many	TGTGCCACCAGTGGGGACACCGCCACCGGGGAGCTGTTTTTT	CATSGDTATGELFF
TRBD1	TRBV6-2/TRBV6-3	TRBJ1-1	15	few	TGTGCCAGCAGTTACCGGCAGGGGGTTAGGACTGAAGCTTTCTTT	CASSYRQGVRTEAFF
TRBD1	TRBV12-3/TRBV12-4	TRBJ2-7	19	.	TGTGCCAGCAGCTCCCGGGGACAGAGGGGCGCGTTTAGCTCCTACGAGCAGTACTTC	CASSSRGQRGAFSSYEQYF
.	TRBV9	TRBJ2-7	13	few	TGTGCCAGCAGCCCCAGTCAGGGATCCGAGCAGTACTTC	CASSPSQGSEQYF
TRBD1	TRBV7-2	TRBJ2-3	16	.	TGTGCCAGCAGCGTGAAAGGGGGCGGTAGCACAGATACGCAGTATTTT	CASSVKGGGSTDTQYF
TRBD1	TRBV5-4	TRBJ1-2	13	few	TGTGCCAGCAGTATGGACAGGGACTATGGCTACACCTTC	CASSMDRDYGYTF
.	TRBV6-2/TRBV6-3	TRBJ2-6	16	.	TGTGCCAGCAGGGCAGCTTATGCCTCTGGGGCCAACGTCCTGACTTTC	CASRAAYASGANVLTF
.	TRBV20-1	TRBJ1-6	14	many	TGCAGTGCTAGGGCCAATATGCCAGGCTCACCCCTCCACTTT	CSARANMPGSPLHF
.	TRBV2	TRBJ1-6	16	many	TGTGCCAGCAGTGAGTCTCTTAGCTCCTATAATTCACCCCTCCACTTT	CASSESLSSYNSPLHF
.	TRBV27	TRBJ1-1	16	.	TGTGCCAGCAGTGCAAGGACTCCGGGACATAACACTGAAGCTTTCTTT	CASSARTPGHNTEAFF
.	TRBV9	TRBJ1-5	18	.	TGTGCCAGCAGCACTCGAGGGACGACTAAATTTAGCAATCAGCCCCAGCATTTT	CASSTRGTTKFSNQPQHF
.	TRBV11-2	TRBJ1-4	15	many	TGTGCCAGCAGCTCCTTATCGGGGAGTAATGAAAAACTGTTTTTT	CASSSLSGSNEKLFF
TRBD2	TRBV10-2	TRBJ2-1	16	few	TGCGCCAGCAGTGAGTCCAGGACTAGCGCTTACAATGAGCAGTTCTTC	CASSESRTSAYNEQFF
TRBD2	TRBV28	TRBJ2-5	15	many	TGTGCCAGCAGCCTGTCTAGCGGGAGGGTGGAGACCCAGTACTTC	CASSLSSGRVETQYF
TRBD1	TRBV12-3/TRBV12-4	TRBJ1-2	14	many	TGTGCCAGCAGTTTCAGGGGGGTAGACTATGGCTACACCTTC	CASSFRGVDYGYTF
TRBD1	TRBV19	TRBJ2-1	13	.	TGTGCCAGTAGACACAGGGGACCGGGTGAGCAGTTCTTC	CASRHRGPGEQFF
.	TRBV2	TRBJ1-1	16	many	TGTGCCAGCAGTGACGGGGAGTGGGGGGCGAACACTGAAGCTTTCTTT	CASSDGEWGANTEAFF
TRBD1	TRBV20-1	TRBJ2-7	15	many	TGCAGTGCTAGTGGGCGGACAGGGTGGGCCTACGAGCAGTACTTC	CSASGRTGWAYEQYF
.	TRBV12-5	TRBJ1-1	12	few	TGTGCTAGTGGAACAGGTCAGTCTGAAGCTTTCTTT	CASGTGQSEAFF
.	TRBV9	TRBJ2-1	16	.	TGTGCCAGCAGCGAAAGACCGGGACTCCTATACAATGAGCAGTTCTTC	CASSERPGLLYNEQFF
TRBD1	TRBV28	TRBJ1-5	15	many	TGTGCCAGCACCAACGGAGCGACAGGGCGACAGCCCCAGCATTTT	CASTNGATGRQPQHF
.	TRBV27	TRBJ2-7	15	many	TGTGCCAGCAGCTTTTCAACCTTAGGGAACGACGAGCAGTACTTC	CASSFSTLGNDEQYF
TRBD1	TRBV29-1	TRBJ1-2	13	many	TGCAGCGCAGGGACAGCCACTAATCTTGGCTACACCTTC	CSAGTATNLGYTF
TRBD1	TRBV18	TRBJ1-4	15	.	TGTGCCAGCTCACCAATGGGACAGGCTAATGAAAAACTGTTTTTT	CASSPMGQANEKLFF
TRBD2	TRBV29-1	TRBJ2-1	14	many	TGCAGCGTTGAAGGTAGCGGGAGGCCCGATCAGACCTTCTTC	CSVEGSGRPDQTFF
.	TRBV7-2	TRBJ1-2	13	many	TGTGCCAGCAGCCCCCGGACAGCCTATGGCTACACCTTC	CASSPRTAYGYTF
TRBD2	TRBV18	TRBJ2-5	15	many	TGTGCCAGCTCACCCGGGCTAGCGGGAGTAGAGACCCAGTACTTC	CASSPGLAGVETQYF
TRBD1	TRBV28	TRBJ2-7	13	few	TGTGCCACCGCAACCGCAGGGGGTGGCGAGCAGTACTTC	CATATAGGGEQYF
.	TRBV12-3/TRBV12-4	TRBJ2-4	16	.	TGTGCCAGCAGCTTTTCGGGGGAGTATCCCAAAAACATTCAGTACTTC	CASSFSGEYPKNIQYF
.	TRBV14	TRBJ1-4	15	few	TGTGCCAGCAGCTCCCACAGCGCAACTAATGAAAAACTGTTTTTT	CASSSHSATNEKLFF
.	TRBV28	TRBJ2-1	10	.	TGTGCCAGCAGTTTCAATAGCAAGTTCTTC	CASSFNSKFF
.	TRBV12-3/TRBV12-4	TRBJ1-5	13	.	TGTGCCAGCAATATACAGGGCTATCAGCCCCAGCATTTT	CASNIQGYQPQHF
.	TRBV19	TRBJ2-6	14	many	TGTGCCAGTAGGAGGACCTCTGGGGCCAACGTCCTGACTTTC	CASRRTSGANVLTF
TRBD1	TRBV7-2	TRBJ1-2	15	many	TGTGCCAGCAGCCCAGGGACAGGGGGCCTCTATGGCTACACCTTC	CASSPGTGGLYGYTF
.	TRBV5-6	TRBJ1-1	12	many	TGTGCCAGCAGCTTGGTCCCGGCTGAAGCTTTCTTT	CASSLVPAEAFF
TRBD1	TRBV29-1	TRBJ1-1	10	few	TGCAGCGTGAGGACAGGGGAAGCTTTCTTT	CSVRTGEAFF
TRBD1	TRBV27	TRBJ2-7	13	.	TGTGCCAGCAGCAGGACAGGGGGCAGGGTGCAGTACTTC	CASSRTGGRVQYF
.	TRBV7-9	TRBJ2-1	14	.	TGTGCCAGCAGCTTATCGATCACAGCAGTTGTGCAGTTCTTC	CASSLSITAVVQFF
.	TRBV28	TRBJ1-5	14	many	TGTGCCAGCAGCGCGGGGGCCGGCAATCAGCCCCAGCATTTT	CASSAGAGNQPQHF
.	TRBV18	TRBJ2-1	13	many	TGTGCCAGCTCACCCGGCCGAGACAATGAGCAGTTCTTC	CASSPGRDNEQFF
TRBD2	TRBV7-2	TRBJ2-2	18	many	TGTGCCAGCAGCTTAGCGCCCCTAGCGGGGGCGAGGACCGGGGAGCTGTTTTTT	CASSLAPLAGARTGELFF